This T cell receptor (beta chain) was recovered during a study of siplizumab effects on memory and regulatory T cells. General study results and limits: Naive T cells were seen as more diverse than memory cells and as major alloresponse contributors.

On this clone itself: Its target is unknown.

Trimming shortened V by 0 bases and J by 5 bases, and 13 bases separated the two germline ends. The CDR3 is 15 residues long. Germline values: CDR1 LGHNA, CDR2 YNFKEQ. Measured with immunoSEQ multiplex PCR; TCRdb has only the in-frame clones, and not every one. The repertoire consists of 99,000 or so clones, with 85% to 95% occurring once and the leading ten covering approximately 0.62%. The TCR sequence derives from a human donor in good health. The chain joins TRBV4-2 to TRBJ2-5; D unresolved. The sequenced material came from Tregs sorted from blood. For the CDR3, the DNA is TGTGCCAGCAGCCAAGAGGGGTTGTTGGTGGAGACCCAGTACTTC. Translating it yields CASSQEGLLVETQYF.